This is a list of T cell receptor beta chains from one sample in a study of a mutant IDH1 vaccine in newly diagnosed glioma. Their cognate antigens are unknown. The assay was immunoSEQ multiplex PCR, and TCRdb's table has in-frame clones only and misses some. Among about 90,000 clones listed, 89% were seen once. The starting material was PBMCs, obtained from a glioma patient whose treatment included an IDH1 peptide vaccine. These receptor sequences come from a woman in her 50s with glioma. CDR3s include the opening cysteine and the closing phenylalanine or tryptophan. A D gene is named only where the DNA matches it firmly. A row's size may be missing; if present it is once, few, many or a size class.

v_call,j_call,d_call,clone_size,cdr3_nt,cdr3_aa
TRBV5-1,TRBJ2-7,.,.,TGCGCCAGCAGCGCCGGGACCTCCTACGAGCAGTACTTC,CASSAGTSYEQYF
TRBV7-9,TRBJ2-6,.,.,TGTGCCAGCAGCTTATTCCGCGGCTCTGGGGCCAACGTCCTGACTTTC,CASSLFRGSGANVLTF
TRBV14,TRBJ2-1,.,.,TGTGCCAGCAGACCCGAGGGGTCCTACAATGAGCAGTTCTTC,CASRPEGSYNEQFF
TRBV7-9,TRBJ1-2,.,.,TGTGCCAGCAGCTTAGCAGTGGGCTATGGCTACACCTTC,CASSLAVGYGYTF
TRBV9,TRBJ2-7,.,once,TGTGCCAGCAGCCCCGGAGGGGATATGGGGGAGCAGTACTTC,CASSPGGDMGEQYF
TRBV11-2,TRBJ2-2,.,.,TGTGCCAGCAACTCTTACTACACCGGGGAGCTGTTTTTT,CASNSYYTGELFF
TRBV10-1,TRBJ2-1,.,.,TGCGCCAGCAGTGAGGACATCTACAATGAGCAGTTCTTC,CASSEDIYNEQFF
TRBV27,TRBJ1-5,.,medium-sized,TGTGCCAGCAGTTTCACAGGGTTTGGCAATCAGCCCCAGCATTTT,CASSFTGFGNQPQHF
TRBV5-6,TRBJ1-1,TRBD1,.,TGTGCCAGCAGCTTTCTGGACAGGGGGGTTGAAGCTTTCTTT,CASSFLDRGVEAFF
TRBV5-6,TRBJ1-5,.,.,TGTGCCAGCAGCCCCCCCGAGAGCAATCAGCCCCAGCATTTT,CASSPPESNQPQHF
TRBV19,TRBJ1-1,.,.,TGTGCCAGTAGTCCGTCTACAGGGCGGGCTGAAGCTTTCTTT,CASSPSTGRAEAFF
TRBV7-9,TRBJ2-7,TRBD1,.,TGTGCCAGCAGCCCGGGACAGACTTCCTACGAGCAGTACTTC,CASSPGQTSYEQYF
TRBV6-5,TRBJ1-1,.,.,TGTGCCAGCAGTACCCCTTCCCCGTGGGAGACTGAAGCTTTCTTT,CASSTPSPWETEAFF
TRBV10-3,TRBJ1-3,TRBD1,.,TGTGCCATCAGCCCCGGGACAGGAATTAGCTCTGGAAACACCATATATTTT,CAISPGTGISSGNTIYF
TRBV18,TRBJ1-1,.,.,TGTGCCAGCTCACCACCGGTGGGAGGCGGGAACACTGAAGCTTTCTTT,CASSPPVGGGNTEAFF